The following is a T cell receptor beta chain sequence with its context. The table lists this clonotype with many counts. The antigen it recognizes is unknown. The record has no base qualities; no much larger clone is one base away. The data originate from a study of CD8 T cells in ankylosing spondylitis (dated by TCRdb to between 2016 and 2019). With respect to the entire study: T cell receptor beta repertoires were profiled in healthy donors and ankylosing spondylitis patients so that disease-linked TCR variants could be found. The full study cohort was made up of approximately 27 ankylosing spondylitis patients and 108 healthy donors. Peripheral blood was sampled, and synovial fluid was also collected from ankylosing spondylitis patients. Results and caveats for the whole study, not just this receptor: The disease-linked clones were reported to be significantly enriched in matched synovial fluid samples from ankylosing spondylitis patients. A TCR beta motif of several highly homologous amino acid variants appeared characteristic of blood from ankylosing spondylitis patients. The disease-linked clones showed a CD8+ phenotype and occurred at relatively low frequencies in peripheral blood. Some TCR beta motif variants had previously been reported in synovial fluid and blood of reactive arthritis patients, which suggested common disease-initiation mechanisms.

V is pruned by 2 bases and J by 9 bases, leaving 10 bases of the junction without a gene match. In the germline V gene, CDR1 corresponds to MNHEY and CDR2 to SVGAGI. Measured from the cysteine to the phenylalanine, the CDR3 is 15 residues long. Here the CDR3 DNA is all that survives: 45 bases in frame from base 1. The sequencer was an Illumina HiSeq 2500. Quantitative 5'-RACE with molecular barcodes was the method used to prepare the TCR beta libraries. Per the source publication's procedure: To identify disease-linked TCR variants, a new computational method was used, one built on a probabilistic model of VDJ rearrangement. The raw public data were reprocessed by TCRdb itself: fastp quality trimming at Q25, MiXCR clonotype calling, in-frame beta chains only. A single entry per CDR3 protein holds the most common genes and DNA from its merged rows. The V and J calls come from TCRdb's annotation, not from the publication. The sample table lists 150,000 to 200,000 distinct CDR3 sequences, about 20% of them with a count of one. Of the sample, 4.3% is held by the ten largest clones.

This sequence uses TRBV6-5 and TRBJ2-1, and 7 junctional nucleotides match TRBD2. The sequenced sample was blood, either unsorted or a sorted T cell fraction (not recorded which). This clonotype was sampled from a male donor between 5 and 35 years old with ankylosing spondylitis or in good health (not recorded which). Donor details come from another sample of the same person, matched by shared clones. CDR3 loop: CASSYDAGVGSEQFF. At the DNA level, the sequence is TGTGCCAGCAGTTACGATGCGGGAGTAGGGAGTGAGCAGTTCTTC.